This T cell receptor (beta chain) appears in the sequencing data of a study of response to subunit inactivated influenza vaccine. Notes on the study in general: Authors proposed each seasonal influenza vaccination draws in few new T cells.

The germline gives CDR1 SNHLY, CDR2 FYNNEI. The CDR3 consists of 13 residues. V lost 8 bases to trimming and J lost 8 bases, with 13 bases between them. From the RT-PCR reads, TCRdb called clonotypes with MiXCR, one entry per CDR3 protein. The data contain 590,000 or so distinct CDR3 sequences, around 13% of them singletons. This clonotype was counted only a few times. What it recognizes is unknown. This specimen was PBMCs from blood, taken roughly 2 weeks before vaccination. The J gene is TRBJ1-6, the V gene TRBV2; possible D gene TRBD1, 6 bases. The receptor's source is a man in his forties or fifties who received an inactivated influenza vaccine. DNA of the CDR3: TGTGCCAGCCAGGGGCTTAAGGATTCACCCCTCCACTTT. Protein sequence: CASQGLKDSPLHF.